Listed below are T cell receptor beta chains from one sample, sequenced in a study of blood T cell repertoires in COVID-19. Libraries were prepared by immunoSEQ multiplex PCR; TCRdb keeps only in-frame clonotypes and omits some of them. The repertoire holds 85,000 to 95,000 clones, with around nine tenths as singletons. Sequenced material: peripheral blood. These receptors were collected from a woman aged 45-65 years in a cohort sampled during active COVID-19. CDR3s include the opening cysteine and the closing phenylalanine or tryptophan.

cdr3_aa j_call v_call
CASSLGAGVREQYF TRBJ2-7 TRBV7-2
CASSPSGGRREKLFF TRBJ1-4 TRBV28
CASSVQGVTNEKLFF TRBJ1-4 TRBV19
CASTPRLAPYQETQYF TRBJ2-5 TRBV19
CASSLGGTDNTGELFF TRBJ2-2 TRBV5-1
CAIRYQGKNGYTF TRBJ1-2 TRBV10-3
CASSFNSGTTSTDTQYF TRBJ2-3 TRBV11-2
CASSLTPGTGSGNTIYF TRBJ1-3 TRBV5-1
CAWNPGVRSPLHF TRBJ1-6 TRBV30
CASLSGRGNYGYTF TRBJ1-2 TRBV21-1
CSVAFLTEEKLFF TRBJ1-4 TRBV29-1